The T cell receptor (beta chain) described here comes from a study of identical twins' blood T cells. Findings of the study overall: Top TCRbeta clonotypes were shared more with twin than unrelated donors.

After removal of 10 bases from V and 3 bases from J, the junction contained 6 bases not matched to a gene. The CDR3 runs to 13 residues. The V gene's germline CDR1 is MNHEY and CDR2 SVGEGT. Points on this clonotype: Its antigen is not known.

One entry per CDR3 protein results from TCRdb running MiXCR on the 5' RACE reads. The sample lists 400,000 or so distinct CDR3 sequences; about 28% were seen once. The sequence was obtained from a woman aged 18 to 55 in good health. Sample: PBMCs. V is TRBV6-2 or TRBV6-3 and J is TRBJ1-1; 9 bases map to TRBD1. This CDR3 reads CATTGGRDTEAFF. The CDR3 bases are TGTGCCACCACAGGGGGCAGGGACACTGAAGCTTTCTTT.